Only a few counts were recorded for the clone carrying this T cell receptor beta chain. The antigen is undetermined. The CDR3 is made up of 15 amino acids. Losses at the gene ends were 2 bases for V and 7 bases for J; bases not matched to a gene: 8. The V gene's germline CDR1 is SEHNR and CDR2 FQNEAQ (reference sequence). These data come from a study of cytomegalovirus exposure and HLA in healthy donors. The PCR was carried out with 60 Vbeta primers and 13 Jbeta primers. Repertoires were generated with immunoSEQ multiplex PCR, while TCRdb's copy carries only in-frame clones and drops some. The sample has roughly 190,000 clones; around 79% are singletons. Study observations and caveats: Earlier results showed most TCR beta V segments being productive about 87% or about 30% of the time. Further analysis, carried out later, found HLA-associated TCR beta chains more clonally expanded than equally common other chains. Highly shared sequence variants in one cluster were likely a sequencing artifact. Investigators reported 150 to 200 TCR beta chains as tied to cytomegalovirus.

The sequencing sample was made of PBMCs. V gene TRBV7-9 combines with J gene TRBJ1-2; TRBD1 matches at 9 bases. This sequence was found in a woman aged 18-29 years in good health and CMV-seronegative. As DNA, the CDR3 is TGTGCCAGCAGCTTACCACAGGGGGCGAGGGGTGGCTACACCTTC. Translation: CASSLPQGARGGYTF. The variable domain in full, completed from reference TRBV7-9 and TRBJ1-2, reads DTGVSQNPRHKITKRGQNVTFRCDPISEHNRLYWYRQTLGQGPEFLTYFQNEAQLEKSRLLSDRFSAERPKGSFSTLEIQRTEQGDSAMYLCASSLPQGARGGYTFGSGTRLTVV.